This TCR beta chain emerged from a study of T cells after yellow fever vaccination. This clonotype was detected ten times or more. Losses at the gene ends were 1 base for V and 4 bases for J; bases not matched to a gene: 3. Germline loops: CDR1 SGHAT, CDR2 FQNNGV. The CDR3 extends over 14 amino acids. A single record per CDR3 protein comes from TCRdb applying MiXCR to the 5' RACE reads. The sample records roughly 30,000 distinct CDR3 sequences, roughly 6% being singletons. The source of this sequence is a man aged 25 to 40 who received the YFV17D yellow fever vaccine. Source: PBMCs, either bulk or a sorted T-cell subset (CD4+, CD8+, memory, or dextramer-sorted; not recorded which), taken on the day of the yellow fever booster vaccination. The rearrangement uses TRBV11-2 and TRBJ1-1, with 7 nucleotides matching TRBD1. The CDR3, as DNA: TGTGCCAGCAGCTTAGGGACAGGCCCCACTGAAGCTTTCTTT. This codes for CASSLGTGPTEAFF.